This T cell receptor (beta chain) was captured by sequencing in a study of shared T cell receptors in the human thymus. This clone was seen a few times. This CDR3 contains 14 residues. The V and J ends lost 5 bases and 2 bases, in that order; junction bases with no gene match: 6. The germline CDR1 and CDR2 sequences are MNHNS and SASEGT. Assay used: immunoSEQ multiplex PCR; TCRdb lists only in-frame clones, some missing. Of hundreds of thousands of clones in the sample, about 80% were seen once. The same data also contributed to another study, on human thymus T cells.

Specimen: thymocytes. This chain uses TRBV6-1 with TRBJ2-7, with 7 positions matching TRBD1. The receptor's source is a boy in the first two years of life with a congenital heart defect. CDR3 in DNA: TGTGCCAGCAGTAAGCCGGGACAGACCTACGAGCAGTACTTC. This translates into CASSKPGQTYEQYF.